This TCR beta chain was documented in a study of response to subunit inactivated influenza vaccine. Study-wide results and caveats: Authors suggested each seasonal influenza vaccination recruits few new T cells.

This clonotype has more than one count but fewer than ten. Its antigen is unidentified. TCRdb processed the RT-PCR reads anew with MiXCR; each CDR3 protein has one entry. The data show 600,000 to 850,000 distinct CDR3 sequences, with 12% to 15% seen just once and 7.5% to 8% held by the top ten. Unmatched junction bases numbered 3, after V lost 7 bases and J lost 5 bases. Germline V gives CDR1 SQVTM, CDR2 ANQGSEA. This CDR3 has 12 amino acids. Sequenced here: PBMCs from blood, sampled 14 to 15 days before vaccination. The rearrangement joins TRBV29-1 to TRBJ2-7; 12 nucleotides agree with TRBD1. The receptor's source is a middle-aged man who received an inactivated influenza vaccine. The CDR3 protein is CSAGTGGNEQYF. In DNA form, the CDR3 reads TGCAGCGCCGGGACAGGGGGCAACGAGCAGTACTTC.